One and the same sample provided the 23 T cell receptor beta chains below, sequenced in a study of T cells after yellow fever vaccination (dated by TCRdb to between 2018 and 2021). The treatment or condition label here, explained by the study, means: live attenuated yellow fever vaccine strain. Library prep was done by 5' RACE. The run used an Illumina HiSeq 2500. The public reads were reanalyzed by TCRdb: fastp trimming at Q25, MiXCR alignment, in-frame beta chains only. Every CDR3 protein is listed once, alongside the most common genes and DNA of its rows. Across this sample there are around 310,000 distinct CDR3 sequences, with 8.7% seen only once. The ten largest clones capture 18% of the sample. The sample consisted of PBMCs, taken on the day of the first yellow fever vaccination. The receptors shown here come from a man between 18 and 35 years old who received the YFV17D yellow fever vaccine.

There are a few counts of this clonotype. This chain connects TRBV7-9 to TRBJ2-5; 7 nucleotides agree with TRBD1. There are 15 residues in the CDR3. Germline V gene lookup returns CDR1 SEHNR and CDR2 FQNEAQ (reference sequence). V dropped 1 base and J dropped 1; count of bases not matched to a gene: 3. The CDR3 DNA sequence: TGTGCCAGCAGCTTAGTGAGGGACAGCCAAGAGACCCAGTACTTC. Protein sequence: CASSLVRDSQETQYF.

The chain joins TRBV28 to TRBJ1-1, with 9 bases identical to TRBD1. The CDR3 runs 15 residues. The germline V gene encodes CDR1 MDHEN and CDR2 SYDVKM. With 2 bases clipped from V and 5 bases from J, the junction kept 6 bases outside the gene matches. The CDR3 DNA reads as TGTGCCAGCAGTTTACCCCAACAGGGGGCAACTGAAGCTTTCTTT. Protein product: CASSLPQQGATEAFF.

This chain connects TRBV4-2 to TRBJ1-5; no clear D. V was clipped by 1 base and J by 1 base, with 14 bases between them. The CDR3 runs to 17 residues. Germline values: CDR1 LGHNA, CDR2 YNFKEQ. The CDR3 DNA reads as TGTGCCAGCAGCCAAGCTCTCCTCGGCGGGAGCAATCAGCCCCAGCATTTT. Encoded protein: CASSQALLGGSNQPQHF.

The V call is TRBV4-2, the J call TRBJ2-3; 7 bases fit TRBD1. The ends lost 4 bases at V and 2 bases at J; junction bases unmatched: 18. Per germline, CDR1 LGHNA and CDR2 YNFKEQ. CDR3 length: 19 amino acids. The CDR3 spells CASSLPGTAIHFYTDTQYF. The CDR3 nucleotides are TGTGCCAGCAGCCTACCCGGGACAGCGATCCACTTTTACACAGATACGCAGTATTTT.

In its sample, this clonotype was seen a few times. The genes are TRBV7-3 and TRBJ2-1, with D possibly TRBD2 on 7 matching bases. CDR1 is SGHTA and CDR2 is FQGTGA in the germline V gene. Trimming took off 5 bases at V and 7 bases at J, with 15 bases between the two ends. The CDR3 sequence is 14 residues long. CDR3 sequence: CASSPPGGRNEQFF. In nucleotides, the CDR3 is TGTGCCAGCAGCCCACCCGGGGGGCGGAATGAGCAGTTCTTC.

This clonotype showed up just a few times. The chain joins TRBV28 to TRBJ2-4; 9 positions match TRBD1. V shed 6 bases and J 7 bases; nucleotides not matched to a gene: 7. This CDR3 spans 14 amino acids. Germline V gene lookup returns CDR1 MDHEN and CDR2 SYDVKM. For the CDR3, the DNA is TGTGCCAGCAGGACCGGGACAGGGCGGAACATTCAGTACTTC. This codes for CASRTGTGRNIQYF.

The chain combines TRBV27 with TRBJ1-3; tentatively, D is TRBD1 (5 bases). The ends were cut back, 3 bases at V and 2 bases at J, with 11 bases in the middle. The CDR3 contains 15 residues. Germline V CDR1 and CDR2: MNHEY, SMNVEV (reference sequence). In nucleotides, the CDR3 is TGTGCCAGCAGTTTTTCAGGGTTAGCTGGAAACACCATATATTTT. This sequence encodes CASSFSGLAGNTIYF.

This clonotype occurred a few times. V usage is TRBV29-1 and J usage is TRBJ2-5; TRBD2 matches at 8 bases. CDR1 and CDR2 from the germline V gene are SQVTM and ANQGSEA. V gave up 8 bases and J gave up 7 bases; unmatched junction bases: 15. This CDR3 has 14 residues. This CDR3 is CSTTPRGGRGTQYF. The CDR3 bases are TGCAGCACTACCCCCCGGGGGGGTCGGGGGACCCAGTACTTC.

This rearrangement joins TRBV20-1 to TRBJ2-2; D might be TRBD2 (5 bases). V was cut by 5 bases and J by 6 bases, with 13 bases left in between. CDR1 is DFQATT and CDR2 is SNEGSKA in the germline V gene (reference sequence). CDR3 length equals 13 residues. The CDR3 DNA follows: TGCAGTGCTCCAAACGGGGAGTCCGGGGAGCTGTTTTTT. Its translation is CSAPNGESGELFF.

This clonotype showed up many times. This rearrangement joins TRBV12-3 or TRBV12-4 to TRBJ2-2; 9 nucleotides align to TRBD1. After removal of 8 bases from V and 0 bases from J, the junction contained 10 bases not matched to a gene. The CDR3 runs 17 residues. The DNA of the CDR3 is TGTGCCAGCGGGAGAGGGGGACAGGGATCGAACACCGGGGAGCTGTTTTTT. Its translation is CASGRGGQGSNTGELFF.

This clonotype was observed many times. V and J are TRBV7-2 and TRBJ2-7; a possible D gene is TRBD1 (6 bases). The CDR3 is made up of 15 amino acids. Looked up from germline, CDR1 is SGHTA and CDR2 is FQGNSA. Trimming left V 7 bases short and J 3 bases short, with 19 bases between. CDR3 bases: TGTGCCAGCAAGCTTAGCAGGGGATCCCTCTACGAGCAGTACTTC. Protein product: CASKLSRGSLYEQYF.

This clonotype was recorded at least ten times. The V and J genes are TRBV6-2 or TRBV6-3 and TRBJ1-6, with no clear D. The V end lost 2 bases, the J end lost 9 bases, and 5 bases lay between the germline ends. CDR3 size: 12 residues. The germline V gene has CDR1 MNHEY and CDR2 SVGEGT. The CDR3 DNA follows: TGTGCCAGCAGTTACCTCCGTTCACCCCTCCACTTT. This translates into CASSYLRSPLHF.

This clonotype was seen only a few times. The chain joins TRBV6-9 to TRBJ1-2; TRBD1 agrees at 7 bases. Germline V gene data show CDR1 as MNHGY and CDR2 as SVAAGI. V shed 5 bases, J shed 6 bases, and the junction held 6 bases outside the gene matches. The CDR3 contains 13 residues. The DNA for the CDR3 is TGTGCCAGCAGTGAAACAGGGGAGGATGGCTACACCTTC. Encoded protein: CASSETGEDGYTF.

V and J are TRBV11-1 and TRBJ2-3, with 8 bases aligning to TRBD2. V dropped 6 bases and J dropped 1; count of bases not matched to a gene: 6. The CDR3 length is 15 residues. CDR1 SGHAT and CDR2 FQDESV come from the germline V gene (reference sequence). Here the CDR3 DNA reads TGTGCCAGCAGGGGAGCGGGGGCCCGCACAGATACGCAGTATTTT. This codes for CASRGAGARTDTQYF.

The CDR3 coding sequence is TGCGCCAGCAGCTTGACGGCTAGCGGGGGGGATACGCAGTATTTT. Its translation is CASSLTASGGDTQYF. V usage is TRBV5-1 and J usage is TRBJ2-3; 11 nucleotides align to TRBD2. The CDR3 covers 15 residues. V lost 1 base and J lost 6; bases outside the gene matches: 4. Germline assignment: CDR1 SGHRS and CDR2 YFSETQ. The full variable domain, in which reference TRBV5-1 and TRBJ2-3 provide the parts outside the CDR3, is KAGVTQTPRYLIKTRGQQVTLSCSPISGHRSVSWYQQTPGQGLQFLFEYFSETQRNKGNFPGRFSGRQFSNSRSEMNVSTLELGDSALYLCASSLTASGGDTQYFGPGTRLTVL.

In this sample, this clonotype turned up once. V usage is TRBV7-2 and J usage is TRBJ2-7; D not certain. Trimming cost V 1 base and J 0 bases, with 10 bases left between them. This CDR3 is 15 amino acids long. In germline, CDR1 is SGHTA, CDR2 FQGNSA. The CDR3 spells CASSLGPASSYEQYV. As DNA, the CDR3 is TGTGCCAGCAGCTTAGGGCCAGCTAGCTCCTACGAGCAGTACGTC.

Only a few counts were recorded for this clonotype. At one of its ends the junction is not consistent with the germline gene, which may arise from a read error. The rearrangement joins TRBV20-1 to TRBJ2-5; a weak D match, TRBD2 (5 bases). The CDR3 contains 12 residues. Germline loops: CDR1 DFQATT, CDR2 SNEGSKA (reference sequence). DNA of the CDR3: TGCAGTGCTAGACTAGCCCAAGAGTCCCAGTACTTC. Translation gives CSARLAQESQYF.

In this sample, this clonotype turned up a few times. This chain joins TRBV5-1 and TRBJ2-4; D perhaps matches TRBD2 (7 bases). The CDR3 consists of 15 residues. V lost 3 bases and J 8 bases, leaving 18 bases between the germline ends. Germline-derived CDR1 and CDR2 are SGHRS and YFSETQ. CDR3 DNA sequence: TGCGCCAGCAGCTACGGGGGGCTGGGGTTAGACATTCAGTACTTC. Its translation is CASSYGGLGLDIQYF.

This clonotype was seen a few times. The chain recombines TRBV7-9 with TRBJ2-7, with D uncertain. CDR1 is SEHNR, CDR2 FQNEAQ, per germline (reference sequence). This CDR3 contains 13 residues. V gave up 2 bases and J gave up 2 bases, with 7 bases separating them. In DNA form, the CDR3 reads TGTGCCAGCAGCTTACAGAATCCCTACGAGCAGTACTTC. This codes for CASSLQNPYEQYF.

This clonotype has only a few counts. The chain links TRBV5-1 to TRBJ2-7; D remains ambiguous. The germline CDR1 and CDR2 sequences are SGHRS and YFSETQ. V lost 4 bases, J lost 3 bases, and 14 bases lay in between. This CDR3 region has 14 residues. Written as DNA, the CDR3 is TGCGCCAGCAGCCCCGCCGTCCCGAGCTACGAGCAGTACTTC. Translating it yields CASSPAVPSYEQYF.

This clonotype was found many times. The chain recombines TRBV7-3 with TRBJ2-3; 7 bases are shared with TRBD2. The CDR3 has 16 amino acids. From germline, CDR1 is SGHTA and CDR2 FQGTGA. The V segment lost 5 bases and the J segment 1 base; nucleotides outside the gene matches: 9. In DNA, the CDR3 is TGTGCCAGCAGCCCCCAGGCTAGCGGTCGCACAGATACGCAGTATTTT. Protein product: CASSPQASGRTDTQYF.

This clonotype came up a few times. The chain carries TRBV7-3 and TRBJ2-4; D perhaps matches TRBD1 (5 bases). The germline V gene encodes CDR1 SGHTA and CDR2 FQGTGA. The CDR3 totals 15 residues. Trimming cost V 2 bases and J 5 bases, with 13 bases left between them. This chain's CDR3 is CASSLDPRVENIQYF. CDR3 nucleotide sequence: TGTGCCAGCAGCTTAGACCCCAGGGTGGAAAACATTCAGTACTTC.

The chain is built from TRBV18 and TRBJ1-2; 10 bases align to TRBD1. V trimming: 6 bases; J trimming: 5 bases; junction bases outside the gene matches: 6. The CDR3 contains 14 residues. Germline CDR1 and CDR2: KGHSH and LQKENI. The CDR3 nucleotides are TGTGCCAGCTCGGCGGACAGGGGGGAATATGGCTACACCTTC. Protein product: CASSADRGEYGYTF.